The clone carrying this TCR beta chain was seen only once. Nominally healthy donors provided the samples, though records likely missed some immune exposures. The data originate from a study of cytomegalovirus exposure and HLA in healthy donors. The PCR ran on 60 Vbeta and 13 Jbeta primers. Sequencing used immunoSEQ multiplex PCR; TCRdb keeps in-frame clones, though not all of them. The sample has roughly 100,000 clones, over 75% seen once; the top ten hold approximately 4%. Germline CDR1 reads SGDLS; CDR2 reads YYNGEE. J was trimmed by 10 bases and V by 0 bases; bases with no gene match: 12. There are 15 residues in the CDR3.

This chain links TRBV9 with TRBJ1-1, with 7 positions matching TRBD1. Sequencing input: PBMCs. The TCR sequence derives from a female donor in good health and CMV-seropositive. The CDR3 sequence: CASSVGGGTGVGAFF. As DNA, the CDR3 is TGTGCCAGCAGCGTAGGAGGGGGCACCGGGGTCGGAGCTTTCTTT. The full variable domain, with the rest looked up from reference TRBV9 and TRBJ1-1, is DSGVTQTPKHLITATGQRVTLRCSPRSGDLSVYWYQQSLDQGLQFLIQYYNGEERAKGNILERFSAQQFPDLHSELNLSSLELGDSALYFCASSVGGGTGVGAFFGQGTRLTVV.